This T cell receptor (beta chain) was recovered during a study of blood T cell repertoires in COVID-19. On the study more broadly: The origin of the acute and convalescent COVID-19 samples was the United States, Italy and Spain. T cells, B-cell-depleted T cells, or PBMCs supplied cDNA or gDNA.

As processed by the authors: Reference gene primer amplification gave estimated nucleated cell counts. The method was immunoSEQ multiplex PCR; TCRdb's version includes in-frame clones alone and lacks a portion of them. For V, J and clone size, that table is used; D and trimming come from the DNA. This sample has 220,000 or so clones, with approximately 81% found just once. The CDR3 contains 13 residues. V gave up 5 bases and J gave up 4 bases, with 11 bases separating them. The germline V gene has CDR1 KGHDR and CDR2 SFDVKD. This chain links TRBV24-1 with TRBJ2-7; D gene unclear. The receptor was isolated from a man aged 25 to 40 with active or convalescent COVID-19. The material sequenced was peripheral blood. The CDR3 region is CATSVGGEYEQYF. CDR3 in DNA: TGTGCCACCAGTGTAGGCGGAGAGTACGAGCAGTACTTC.